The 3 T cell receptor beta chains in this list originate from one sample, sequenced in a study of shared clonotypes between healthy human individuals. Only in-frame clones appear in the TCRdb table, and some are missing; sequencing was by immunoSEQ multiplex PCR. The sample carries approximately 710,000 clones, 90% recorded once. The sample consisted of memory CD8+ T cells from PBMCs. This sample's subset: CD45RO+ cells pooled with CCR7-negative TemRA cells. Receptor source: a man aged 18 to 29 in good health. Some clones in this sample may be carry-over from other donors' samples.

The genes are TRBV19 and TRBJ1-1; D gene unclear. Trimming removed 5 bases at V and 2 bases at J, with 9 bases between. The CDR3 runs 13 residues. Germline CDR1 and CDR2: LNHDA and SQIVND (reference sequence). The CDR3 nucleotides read TGTGCCAGTAGTTCCAGCCGAAACACTGAAGCTTTCTTT. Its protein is CASSSSRNTEAFF.

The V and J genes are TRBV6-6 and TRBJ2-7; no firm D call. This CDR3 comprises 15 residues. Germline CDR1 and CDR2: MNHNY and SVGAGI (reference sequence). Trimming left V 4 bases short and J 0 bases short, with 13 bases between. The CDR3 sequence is CASSSGFQSSYEQYF. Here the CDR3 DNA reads TGTGCCAGCAGTTCCGGCTTTCAGAGCTCCTACGAGCAGTACTTC.

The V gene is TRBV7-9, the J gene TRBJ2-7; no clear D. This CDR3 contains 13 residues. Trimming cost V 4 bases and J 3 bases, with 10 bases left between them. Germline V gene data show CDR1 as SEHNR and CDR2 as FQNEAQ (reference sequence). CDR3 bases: TGTGCCAGCAGCTCTCCAACCAACTACGAGCAGTACTTC. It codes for CASSSPTNYEQYF.